The 16 T cell receptor beta chains in this list originate from one sample, sequenced in a study of blood T cell repertoires in COVID-19. Assay used: immunoSEQ multiplex PCR; TCRdb lists only in-frame clones, some missing. The sample lists roughly 61,000 clones, around 65% seen once, with 51% in the top ten. The material sequenced was PBMCs or T cells enriched from blood (not recorded which). All receptors derive from a woman aged 55-70 years who had been exposed to COVID-19.

The CDR3 spells CASSYYGANVLTF. CDR3 coding DNA: TGTGCCAGCAGCTATTATGGGGCCAACGTCCTGACTTTC. V is TRBV2 and J is TRBJ2-6, with D unresolved. With 6 bases removed from V and 3 bases from J, the gap between germline ends came to 6 bases. This CDR3 spans 13 amino acids. Germline CDR1 reads SNHLY; CDR2 reads FYNNEI.

The chain carries TRBV25-1 and TRBJ2-7, with 9 bases matching TRBD1. The germline gives CDR1 MGHDK, CDR2 SYGVNS. The CDR3 runs to 14 residues. V shed 1 base and J 3 bases; nucleotides not matched to a gene: 1. The CDR3 sequence is CASSESGQGYEQYF. CDR3 DNA sequence: TGTGCCAGCAGTGAATCGGGACAGGGCTACGAGCAGTACTTC.

The V call is TRBV30, the J call TRBJ2-1, with TRBD2 matching over 9 bases. The germline V gene encodes CDR1 GTSNPN and CDR2 SVGIG (reference sequence). This CDR3 comprises 14 residues. With V trimmed by 7 bases and J by 2 bases, 6 bases remained unmatched. The CDR3 protein is CASSPSGAYNEQFF. DNA of the CDR3: TGTGCCTCCTCGCCTAGCGGGGCCTACAATGAGCAGTTCTTC.

This clone has a handful of counts. The rearrangement links TRBV19 to TRBJ2-7; no clear D. The ends were cut back, 3 bases at V and 6 bases at J, with 12 bases in the middle. There are 13 residues in the CDR3. CDR1 and CDR2 from the germline V gene are LNHDA and SQIVND (reference sequence). For the CDR3, the DNA is TGTGCCAGTAGTATTGGTGTCCGCGGCGAGCAGTACTTC. This gives the protein CASSIGVRGEQYF.

V usage is TRBV7-2 and J usage is TRBJ1-3; no firm D call. Between the trimmed V and J ends, which lost 5 bases and 0 bases, there was a span of 23 bases. This CDR3 comprises 19 residues. Germline V gives CDR1 SGHTA, CDR2 FQGNSA. CDR3 DNA sequence: TGTGCCAGCAGCCAAGTCTTCTCAGACTCTTTCCCCTCTGGAAACACCATATATTTT. The encoded protein is CASSQVFSDSFPSGNTIYF. Drawing the rest from reference TRBV7-2 and TRBJ1-3, the complete variable domain is GAGVSQSPSNKVTEKGKDVELRCDPISGHTALYWYRQSLGQGLEFLIYFQGNSAPDKSGLPSDRFSAERTGGSVSTLTIQRTQQEDSAVYLCASSQVFSDSFPSGNTIYFGEGSWLTVV.

The chain has TRBV6-5 and TRBJ2-5, with D possibly TRBD2 on 7 matching bases. Germline CDR1 MNHEY, CDR2 SVGAGI. The CDR3 length is 14 residues. V was trimmed by 7 bases and J by 4 bases, leaving 16 bases between them. CDR3 coding DNA: TGTGCCAGCAAAGGGCGGGGGCGCTTAGAGACCCAGTACTTC. This gives the protein CASKGRGRLETQYF.

This clone appeared once. The V gene is TRBV6-5, the J gene TRBJ1-3; 7 bases map to TRBD1. Unmatched junction bases numbered 10, after V lost 8 bases and J lost 3 bases. Germline V gene sequence: CDR1 MNHEY, CDR2 SVGAGI. The CDR3 extends over 15 amino acids. The CDR3 sequence: CASGQDREGGNTIYF. The CDR3 region has the DNA TGTGCCAGCGGACAAGACAGGGAAGGTGGAAACACCATATATTTT.

The rearrangement uses TRBV28 and TRBJ1-2, with TRBD1 matching 7 bases. This CDR3 region has 14 residues. V lost 5 bases and J lost 3; bases outside the gene matches: 6. Germline CDR1 is MDHEN and CDR2 is SYDVKM. The CDR3 bases are TGTGCCAGCAGTCTGAGAGGGACAGACTATGGCTACACCTTC. Encoded protein: CASSLRGTDYGYTF.

This clone was counted a single time. The chain combines TRBV11-3 with TRBJ2-1, with a weak D call TRBD2 (6 bases). This CDR3 is built from 14 residues. V gave up 3 bases and J gave up 6 bases, with 12 bases separating them. Germline CDR1 SGHNT, CDR2 YENEEA. CDR3 in amino acids: CASSFSGRVNEQFF. CDR3 DNA sequence: TGTGCCAGCAGCTTTAGCGGAAGGGTCAATGAGCAGTTCTTC.

This clone was recorded at least ten times. This sequence joins TRBV28 and TRBJ2-7, with D perhaps TRBD2 (6 bases). The CDR3 contains 14 residues. V lost 5 bases and J lost 3, with 14 bases in between. Germline CDR1 and CDR2: MDHEN and SYDVKM. CDR3 nucleotides: TGTGCCAGCAGTCGTCGGGTCGGGGGCTACGAGCAGTACTTC. This encodes CASSRRVGGYEQYF.

The chain combines TRBV5-5 with TRBJ2-7, with 8 positions matching TRBD2. V lost 4 bases and J lost 3; bases outside the gene matches: 12. The V gene's germline CDR1 is SGHKS and CDR2 YYEKEE (reference sequence). CDR3 size: 16 residues. The CDR3 reads CASSRDPSGSVYEQYF. The CDR3 DNA follows: TGTGCCAGCAGCAGAGACCCGAGCGGGAGCGTCTACGAGCAGTACTTC.

V usage is TRBV12-3 or TRBV12-4 and J usage is TRBJ1-6; 8 nucleotides agree with TRBD1. This CDR3 has 13 amino acids. J lost 8 bases, V lost 6 bases, and 3 bases had no gene match. As DNA, the CDR3 is TGTGCCAGCAGACTGGACAGGGATTCACCCCTCCACTTT. It translates to CASRLDRDSPLHF.

The CDR3 region has the DNA TGTGCCAGCAGCCCAACCATAGGGAGGATACGTTCACCCCTCCACTTT. Residues: CASSPTIGRIRSPLHF. The chain carries TRBV3-1 (or the pseudogene TRBV3-2) and TRBJ1-6; no definite D call. In germline, CDR1 is LGHDT, CDR2 YNNKEL (reference sequence). V was trimmed by 4 bases and J by 9 bases, leaving 19 bases between them. This CDR3 contains 16 residues.

The chain is built from TRBV5-1 and TRBJ1-2; D might be TRBD1 (5 bases). The germline CDR1 and CDR2 sequences are SGHRS and YFSETQ. This CDR3 is 15 amino acids long. Trimming cost V 4 bases and J 0 bases, with 13 bases left between them. The CDR3 bases are TGCGCCAGCAGCGGAGACAGATTAGCTAACTATGGCTACACCTTC. Translated, it gives CASSGDRLANYGYTF.

The chain joins TRBV28 to TRBJ2-4, with 7 bases matching TRBD1. CDR1 and CDR2 from the germline V gene are MDHEN and SYDVKM. With 7 bases clipped from V and 5 bases from J, the junction kept 5 bases outside the gene matches. The CDR3 runs 13 residues. DNA for the CDR3: TGTGCCAGCAACCGTCAGGGGGAAAACATTCAGTACTTC. This translates into CASNRQGENIQYF.

The J gene is TRBJ1-6, the V gene TRBV19, with 9 bases matching TRBD1. V trimming: 6 bases; J trimming: 9 bases; junction bases outside the gene matches: 6. This CDR3 spans 14 amino acids. Germline loops: CDR1 LNHDA, CDR2 SQIVND (reference sequence). This CDR3 reads CASRETGGSSPLHF. The CDR3, as DNA: TGTGCCAGTAGGGAGACAGGGGGAAGTTCACCCCTCCACTTT.